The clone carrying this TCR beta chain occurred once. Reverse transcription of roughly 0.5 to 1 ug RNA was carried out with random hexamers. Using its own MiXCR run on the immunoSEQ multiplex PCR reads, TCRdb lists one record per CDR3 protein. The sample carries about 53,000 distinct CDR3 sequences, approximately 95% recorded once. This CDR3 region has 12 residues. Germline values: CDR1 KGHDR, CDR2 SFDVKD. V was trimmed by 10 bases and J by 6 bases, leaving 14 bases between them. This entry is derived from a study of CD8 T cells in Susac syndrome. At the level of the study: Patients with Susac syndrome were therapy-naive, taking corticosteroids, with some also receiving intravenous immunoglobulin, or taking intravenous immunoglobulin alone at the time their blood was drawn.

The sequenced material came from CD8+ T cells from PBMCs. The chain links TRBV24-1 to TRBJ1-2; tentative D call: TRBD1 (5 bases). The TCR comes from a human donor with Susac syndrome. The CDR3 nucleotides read TGTGCCACTAACCCGGGGCAGGATGGCTACACCTTC. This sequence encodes CATNPGQDGYTF.